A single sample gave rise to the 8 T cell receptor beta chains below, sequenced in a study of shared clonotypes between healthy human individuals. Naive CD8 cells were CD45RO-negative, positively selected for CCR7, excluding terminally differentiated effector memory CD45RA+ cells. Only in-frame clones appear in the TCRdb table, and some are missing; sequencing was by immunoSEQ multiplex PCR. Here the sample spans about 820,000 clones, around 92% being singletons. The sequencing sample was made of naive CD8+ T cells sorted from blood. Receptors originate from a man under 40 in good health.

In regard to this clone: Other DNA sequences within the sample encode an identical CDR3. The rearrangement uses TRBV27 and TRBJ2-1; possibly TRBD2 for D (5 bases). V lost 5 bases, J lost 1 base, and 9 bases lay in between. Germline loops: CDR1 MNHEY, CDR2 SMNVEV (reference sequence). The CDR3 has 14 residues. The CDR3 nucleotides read TGTGCCAGCAGTCGTGGACTGTCCTACAATGAGCAGTTCTTC. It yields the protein CASSRGLSYNEQFF.

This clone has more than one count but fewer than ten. CDR3 amino acids: CASSHGTGGYNEQFF. The CDR3 coding sequence is TGTGCCAGCAGCCACGGGACAGGGGGATACAATGAGCAGTTCTTC. The chain combines TRBV7-2 with TRBJ2-1; 11 bases fit TRBD1. Losses at the gene ends were 5 bases for V and 4 bases for J; bases not matched to a gene: 4. Per germline, CDR1 SGHTA and CDR2 FQGNSA. The CDR3 length is 15 residues.

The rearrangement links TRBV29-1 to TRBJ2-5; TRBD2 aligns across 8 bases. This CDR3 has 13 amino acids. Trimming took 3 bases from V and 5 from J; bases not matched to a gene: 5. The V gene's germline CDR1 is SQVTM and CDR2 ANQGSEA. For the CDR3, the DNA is TGCAGCGTTGATCGGGAGGGAGGGGAGACCCAGTACTTC. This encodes CSVDREGGETQYF.

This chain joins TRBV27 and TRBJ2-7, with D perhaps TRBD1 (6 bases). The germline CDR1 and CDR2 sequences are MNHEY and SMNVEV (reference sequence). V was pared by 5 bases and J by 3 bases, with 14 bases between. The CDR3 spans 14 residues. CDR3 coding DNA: TGTGCCAGCAGTCCAGGGGCCGGAATCTACGAGCAGTACTTC. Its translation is CASSPGAGIYEQYF.

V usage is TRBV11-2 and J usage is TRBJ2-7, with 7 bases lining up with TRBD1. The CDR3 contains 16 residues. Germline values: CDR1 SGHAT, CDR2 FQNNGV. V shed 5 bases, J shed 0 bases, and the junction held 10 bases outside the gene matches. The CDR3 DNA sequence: TGTGCCAGCAGCCGCGAAGGACAGGCCGACTCCTACGAGCAGTACTTC. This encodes CASSREGQADSYEQYF.

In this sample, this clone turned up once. CDR3 region: CASSLNSEQFF. Written as DNA, the CDR3 is TGTGCCAGCAGCTTGAATAGTGAGCAGTTCTTC. This chain uses TRBV7-3 with TRBJ2-1; D gene ambiguous. This CDR3 comprises 11 residues. Deletions cut 3 bases from V and 9 bases from J, with 6 bases between. Germline CDR1 reads SGHTA; CDR2 reads FQGTGA.

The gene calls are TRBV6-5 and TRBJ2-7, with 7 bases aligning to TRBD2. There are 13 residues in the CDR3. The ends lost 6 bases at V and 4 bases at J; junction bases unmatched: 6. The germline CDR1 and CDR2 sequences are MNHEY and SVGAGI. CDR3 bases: TGTGCCAGCAGCCCTAGCGGCCCGTACGAGCAGTACTTC. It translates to CASSPSGPYEQYF.

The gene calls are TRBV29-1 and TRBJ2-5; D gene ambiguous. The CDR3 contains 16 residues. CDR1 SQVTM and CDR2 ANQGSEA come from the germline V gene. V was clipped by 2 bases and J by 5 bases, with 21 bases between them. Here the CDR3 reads CSVELASPATRETQYF. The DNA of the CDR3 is TGCAGCGTTGAATTGGCCTCGCCCGCGACCCGGGAGACCCAGTACTTC.